This TCR beta chain was captured in a study of blood T cells in healthy people across ages. The CDR3 has 15 amino acids. Germline loops: CDR1 SGHAT, CDR2 FQDESV (reference sequence). The V end lost 0 bases, the J end lost 2 bases, and 11 bases lay between the germline ends. The use of a sample-barcoded 5' primer and a J-beta primer mix characterized a second PCR of roughly 6 to 11 cycles. A single record per CDR3 protein comes from TCRdb applying MiXCR to the 5' RACE reads. The profile shows 2 million or so distinct CDR3 sequences, approximately 50% of them singletons. The source is a woman aged 40 to 50 in good health. Sample: blood. The V gene is TRBV11-1, the J gene TRBJ2-7, with a possible D match to TRBD2 (6 bases). The CDR3 reads CASSLAPEGTYEQYF. In DNA form, the CDR3 reads TGTGCCAGCAGCTTAGCGCCGGAGGGGACCTACGAGCAGTACTTC.